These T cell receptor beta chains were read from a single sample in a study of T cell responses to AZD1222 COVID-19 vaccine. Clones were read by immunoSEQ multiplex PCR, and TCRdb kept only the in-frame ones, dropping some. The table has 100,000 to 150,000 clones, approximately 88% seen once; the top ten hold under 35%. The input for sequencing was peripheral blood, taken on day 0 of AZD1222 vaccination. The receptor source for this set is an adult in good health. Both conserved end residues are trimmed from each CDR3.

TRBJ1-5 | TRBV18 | ASSPGQGGNQPQH
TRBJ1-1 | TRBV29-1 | SVQSLGGPNTEAF
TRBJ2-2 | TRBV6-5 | ASNVGTLNTGELF
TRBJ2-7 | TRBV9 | ASSVGAGGPGAYEQY
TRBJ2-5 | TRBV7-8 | ASSLRFQETQY
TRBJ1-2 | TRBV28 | ASQGQRYGYT
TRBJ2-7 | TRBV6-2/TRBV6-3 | ASNPSGSSYEQY
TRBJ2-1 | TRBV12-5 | ASGLVRTGNEQF
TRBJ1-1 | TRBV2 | ASSVGEGTEAF
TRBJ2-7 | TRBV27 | ASSLWAGGYEQY
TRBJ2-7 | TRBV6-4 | ASSFYGTGSYEQY
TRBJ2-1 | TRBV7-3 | ASSLNSGRDNEQF
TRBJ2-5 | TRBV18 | ASSPEKTQY
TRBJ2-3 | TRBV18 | ASSLGGASTDTQY
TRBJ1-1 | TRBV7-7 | ASSLDRGTEAF
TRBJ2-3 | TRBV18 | ASSPPSPHTQY
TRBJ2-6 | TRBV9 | ASSVDSRPGANVLT
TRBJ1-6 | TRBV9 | ASSGDLGGRSPLH
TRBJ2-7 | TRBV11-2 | ASSAGQGGYEQY
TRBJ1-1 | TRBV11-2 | ASSTGQLMNTEAF
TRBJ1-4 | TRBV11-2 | ASSPGEGLEIEKLF
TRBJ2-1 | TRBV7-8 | ASSLFAGVFYNEQF
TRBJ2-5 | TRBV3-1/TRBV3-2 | ASSPRNQETQY
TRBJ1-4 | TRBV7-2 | ASSFQGAREEKLF
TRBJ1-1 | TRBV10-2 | ASIGLSNTEAF
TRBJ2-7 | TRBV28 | ASSAPGQGAYEQY
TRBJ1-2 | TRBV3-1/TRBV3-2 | ASSQGANGYT
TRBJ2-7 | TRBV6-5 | ASRNREAQY
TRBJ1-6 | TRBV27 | ASSLRSGIVNSPLH
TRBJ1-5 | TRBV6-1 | ASSETPILVTQH
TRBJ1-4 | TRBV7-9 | ASSLRGLPNEKLF
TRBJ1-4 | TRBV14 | ASSQVFSDRGLPTNEKLF
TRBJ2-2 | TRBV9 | ASSVVGAAGELF
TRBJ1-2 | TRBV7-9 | ASSLGGDRGHGYT
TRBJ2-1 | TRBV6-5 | ASTEGQSFGFEQF
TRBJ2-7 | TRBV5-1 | ASSSSGTGSEQY
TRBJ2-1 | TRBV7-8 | ASSLDYYNEQF
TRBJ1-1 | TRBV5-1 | ASSLEVGLGEEAF
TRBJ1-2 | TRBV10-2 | ASSESRRAYGYT
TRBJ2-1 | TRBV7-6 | ASSRGPIRYNEQF
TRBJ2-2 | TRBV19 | ASSIVVNANTGELF
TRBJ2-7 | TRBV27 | ASSLLGNYEQY
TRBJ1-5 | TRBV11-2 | ASSFTSNQPQH
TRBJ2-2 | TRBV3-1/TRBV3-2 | ASSQTSGRAVTGELF
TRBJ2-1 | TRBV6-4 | ASSDSQGGPNEQF
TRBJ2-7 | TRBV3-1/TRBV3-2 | ASSQRGGPRGYEQY
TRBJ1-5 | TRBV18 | ASSPGGDNQPQH
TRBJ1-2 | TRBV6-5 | ASSYYGQSYGYT
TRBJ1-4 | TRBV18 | ASSPARTNEKLF
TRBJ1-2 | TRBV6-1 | ASSDQSAGGSGYT
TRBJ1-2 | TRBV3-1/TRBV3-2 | ASSQVSSFYGYT
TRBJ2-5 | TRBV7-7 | ASSLDGQETQY
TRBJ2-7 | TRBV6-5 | ASSFAPYEQY
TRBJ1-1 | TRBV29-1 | SVDEGAAF
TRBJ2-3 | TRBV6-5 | ASSYKESQY
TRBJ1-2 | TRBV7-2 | ASSRDSLQGGYT
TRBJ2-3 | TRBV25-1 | ASSAGRASSTDTQY
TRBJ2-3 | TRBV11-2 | ASSTSGRTDTQY
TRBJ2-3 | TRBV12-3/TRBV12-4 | ASSFPRVDTQY
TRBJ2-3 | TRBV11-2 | ASSVRISTDTQY